A selection of T cell receptor beta chains follows, all from one sample in a study of memory CD4+ T cells and cytomegalovirus serostatus. TCRdb's table, derived via immunoSEQ multiplex PCR, lists solely in-frame clones and lacks some. The repertoire includes 55,000 to 65,000 clones, about 81% of them detected once, and more than 1% sits in the top ten. The sequenced sample consisted of memory CD4+ T cells from blood. These receptors all stem from an adult in good health and CMV-seronegative. Both conserved end residues are part of each CDR3. The D gene is left open where the match is weak. Size values are once, few and many counts, or a class for expanded clones, and some rows have none.

D	V	size	J	DNA	CDR3
TRBD1	TRBV19	.	TRBJ2-5	TGTGCCAGTAGTCCGGACAGGGATACCCAAGAGACCCAGTACTTC	CASSPDRDTQETQYF
TRBD1	TRBV7-3	.	TRBJ2-1	TGTGCCAGCAGCGCCGGACAGGGCTACCAAAACAATGAGCAGTTCTTC	CASSAGQGYQNNEQFF
TRBD2	TRBV6-6	.	TRBJ2-5	TGTGCCAGCAGTCCTAGCGGGAGGGCCCTGCGGGAGACCCAGTACTTC	CASSPSGRALRETQYF
.	TRBV7-9	.	TRBJ2-5	TGTGCCAGCAGCTTATCTCGCGGGTACGAGGAGACCCAGTACTTC	CASSLSRGYEETQYF
.	TRBV11-2	.	TRBJ2-6	TGTGCCAGCAGCTCTACCGGGTACGTCCTGACTTTC	CASSSTGYVLTF
TRBD2	TRBV18	few	TRBJ2-1	TGTGCCAGCTCACCATTCGGACTAGGGTACAATGAGCAGTTCTTC	CASSPFGLGYNEQFF
.	TRBV7-9	.	TRBJ2-6	TGTGCCAGCAGGTTGACCTACACTGGGGCCAACGTCCTGACTTTC	CASRLTYTGANVLTF
TRBD2	TRBV11-3	few	TRBJ2-2	TGTGCCAGCAGCTCGGGACTAGCGGGAGGAAACGGGGAGCTGTTTTTT	CASSSGLAGGNGELFF
TRBD2	TRBV5-4	.	TRBJ2-7	TGTGCCAGCAGCTTGGCGACTAGCGGGAGGGTACAGTACTTC	CASSLATSGRVQYF
TRBD2	TRBV7-3	.	TRBJ2-1	TGTGCCAGCAGCTTAAACAAGGCCGCGGGAGCTGAGCAGTTCTTC	CASSLNKAAGAEQFF
TRBD2	TRBV4-1	.	TRBJ2-5	TGCGCCAGCAGCCAAGGACTAGCGGGAGAGACCCAGTACTTC	CASSQGLAGETQYF
TRBD2	TRBV12-5	.	TRBJ2-7	TGTGCTAGTGGTTTGGTACTCGTAGCGGGAGTGTACGAGCAGTACTTC	CASGLVLVAGVYEQYF
.	TRBV7-9	few	TRBJ1-1	TGTGCCAGCAGCCGACGAACAGGGATGAACACTGAAGCTTTCTTT	CASSRRTGMNTEAFF
.	TRBV19	.	TRBJ2-1	TGTGCCAGTAGTTCGGTAGCGGATAAAACCTACAATGAGCAGTTCTTC	CASSSVADKTYNEQFF
TRBD1	TRBV7-2	.	TRBJ1-2	TGTGCCAGCAGTTTGACAGGGGGCTATGGCTACACCTTC	CASSLTGGYGYTF
.	TRBV5-1	.	TRBJ1-2	TGCGCCAGCAGCTTGAGTCAGGCTGGCTATGGCTACACCTTC	CASSLSQAGYGYTF
.	TRBV28	.	TRBJ2-4	TGTGCCAGCAGTCAGGAAAACATTCAGTACTTC	CASSQENIQYF
.	TRBV9	.	TRBJ1-5	TGTGCCAGCAGCCCCCGGGACTCTCCCGGAGGCGGGCCCCAGCATTTT	CASSPRDSPGGGPQHF
.	TRBV30	once	TRBJ1-2	TGTGCCGGCTACGGGGGGCGCCTCTATGGCTACACCTTC	CAGYGGRLYGYTF
TRBD1	TRBV7-8	.	TRBJ2-1	TGTGCCAGCTCAGGGGGCCTTAGCTCCTACAATGAGCAGTTCTTC	CASSGGLSSYNEQFF
.	TRBV7-7	.	TRBJ2-1	TGTGCAACCGGTGACGGGACCTACAATGAGCAGTTCTTC	CATGDGTYNEQFF
.	TRBV4-1	.	TRBJ1-5	TGCGCCAGCCGTCCTTCCCCCGCGGACGGCAATCAGCCCCAGCATTTT	CASRPSPADGNQPQHF
.	TRBV9	.	TRBJ2-5	TGTGCCAGCAGCGGGGGACTTCTACAAGAGACCCAGTACTTC	CASSGGLLQETQYF
.	TRBV6-5	.	TRBJ1-3	TGTGCCAGCAGTTACTCGAAAGGAAACACCATATATTTT	CASSYSKGNTIYF
TRBD1	TRBV5-5	.	TRBJ1-2	TGTGCCAGCAGCTCACAGGGGCATGGCTACACCTTC	CASSSQGHGYTF
.	TRBV5-1	.	TRBJ1-1	TGCGCCAGCAGCTTGGAGGTACCGCAGGGAAACACTGAAGCTTTCTTT	CASSLEVPQGNTEAFF
TRBD2	TRBV11-2	once	TRBJ2-7	TGTGCCAGCCGGGCCGGGACTAGCGTAGGTGAGCAGTACTTC	CASRAGTSVGEQYF
.	TRBV7-9	.	TRBJ2-7	TGTGCCAGCAGCCAAGATTTGACCGGGAGTGGCTCCTACGAGCAGTACTTC	CASSQDLTGSGSYEQYF